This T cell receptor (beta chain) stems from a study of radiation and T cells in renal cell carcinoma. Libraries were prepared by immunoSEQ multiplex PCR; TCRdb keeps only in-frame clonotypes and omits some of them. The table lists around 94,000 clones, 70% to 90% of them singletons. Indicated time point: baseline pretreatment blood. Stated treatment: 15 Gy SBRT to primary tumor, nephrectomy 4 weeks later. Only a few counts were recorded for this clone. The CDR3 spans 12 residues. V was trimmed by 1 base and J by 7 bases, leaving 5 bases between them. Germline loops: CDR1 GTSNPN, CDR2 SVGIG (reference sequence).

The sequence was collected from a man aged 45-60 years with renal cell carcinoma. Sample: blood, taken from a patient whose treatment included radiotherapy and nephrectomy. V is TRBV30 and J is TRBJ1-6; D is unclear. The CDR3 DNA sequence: TGTGCCTGGAGTGGGCAGAATTCACCCCTCCACTTT. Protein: CAWSGQNSPLHF.